This T cell receptor (beta chain) was identified during a study of human versus mouse CDR3 diversity and MHC coevolution. Sequenced by immunoSEQ multiplex PCR; TCRdb stores in-frame clones only, minus some. The sample lists about 73,000 clones, 80% to 95% occurring once. Naive CD4 T cells were sorted as CD45RO-negative, CD62L-positive. Germline V CDR1 and CDR2: MNHNS, SASEGT. The length of the CDR3 is 15 residues. With 3 bases removed from V and 7 bases from J, the gap between germline ends came to 16 bases. General study findings and limits: Humans had the largest estimated TCR beta repertoire, 1.5 million to 2 million clonotypes.

Concerning this clone itself: The target antigen is unknown.

Sequencing was done on a sample of naive CD4+ T cells from blood. Subset of the sample: CD45RO-negative CD62L-positive naive CD4 T cells. The chain employs TRBV6-1 and TRBJ1-5; a weak D match, TRBD1 (5 bases). The receptor's source is a person aged 25 to 75 in good health. In DNA form, the CDR3 reads TGTGCCAGCAGTGATAGGGGTCGAGGTAGGCAGCCCCAGCATTTT. Translation gives CASSDRGRGRQPQHF.